The 27 T cell receptor beta chains below all came from one sample that was sequenced in a study of graft-versus-host responses after intestinal transplantation (dated by TCRdb to the early 2020s). The meaning of the sample's time point label: cells obtained before transplantation from donor or recipient. In mixed lymphocyte reactions, some 200,000 CFSE-labeled pre-transplant responders were plated with some 200,000 irradiated violet-dye-labeled stimulators and cultured for 6 days. Libraries were made using the immunoSEQ multiplex PCR assay. TCRdb stores this immuneACCESS table with in-frame sequences only. Part of the clones is absent; in the studies checked, under half of the shortfall reflects unresolved V genes, and no reason is known for the rest. This sample holds 8,500 to 11,000 clones; around 33% were observed only once. Clones ranked in the top ten supply about 13% of the sample. Source: alloreactive CD8+ T cells from a mixed lymphocyte reaction culture, taken before intestinal transplant. Read against the paper, the sample's cell subset or site label means: CFSE-low proliferating T cells sorted from roughly six-day pre-transplant mixed lymphocyte reaction (GvH or HvG direction). The receptors were sampled from a human patient who received an intestinal transplant.

This clone was recorded once. The CDR3 here is CASRDPRDRGPYEQYF. The CDR3 nucleotides are TGTGCCAGCAGGGACCCGAGGGACAGGGGGCCCTACGAGCAGTACTTC. The V gene is TRBV5-5, the J gene TRBJ2-7, with TRBD1 identical over 12 bases. CDR1 SGHKS and CDR2 YYEKEE come from the germline V gene (reference sequence). V dropped 5 bases and J dropped 2; count of bases not matched to a gene: 8. This CDR3 is built from 16 residues.

V gene TRBV7-8 combines with J gene TRBJ1-1, with 8 bases matching TRBD1. The V segment lost 1 base and the J segment 3 bases; nucleotides outside the gene matches: 7. The germline V gene has CDR1 SGHVS and CDR2 FQNEAQ. The CDR3 has 16 residues. The CDR3 region has the DNA TGTGCCAGCAGCTTAGGGGACAGGATTCGGGACACTGAAGCTTTCTTT. Translating gives CASSLGDRIRDTEAFF.

V gene TRBV5-1 combines with J gene TRBJ2-7, with 8 bases lining up with TRBD2. Germline CDR1 reads SGHRS; CDR2 reads YFSETQ. V shed 2 bases, J shed 1 base, and the junction held 8 bases outside the gene matches. The CDR3 covers 16 residues. CDR3 amino acids: CASSLRVAGSSYEQYF. CDR3 coding DNA: TGCGCCAGCAGCTTAAGGGTAGCGGGAAGTTCCTACGAGCAGTACTTC.

The chain is built from TRBV5-8 and TRBJ2-2; TRBD1 agrees at 8 bases. The V segment lost 8 bases and the J segment 6 bases; nucleotides outside the gene matches: 6. CDR1 SGHTS and CDR2 YDEGEE come from the germline V gene. This CDR3 spans 13 amino acids. The CDR3 DNA reads TGTGCCAGGTTTACACAGGGGGCCGGGGAGCTGTTTTTT. It is translated as CARFTQGAGELFF.

This clone was observed a handful of times. CDR3 sequence: CASSPRPGDRGAEQYF. In DNA form, the CDR3 reads TGTGCCAGCAGCCCCCGTCCCGGGGACAGGGGTGCCGAGCAGTACTTC. The chain uses TRBV9 and TRBJ2-7; 10 nucleotides align to TRBD1. CDR1 and CDR2 from the germline V gene are SGDLS and YYNGEE. The CDR3 consists of 16 residues. The trim removed 4 bases at V and 6 bases at J, leaving 13 bases unmatched. The variable domain in full, with the rest retrieved from reference TRBV9 and TRBJ2-7, is DSGVTQTPKHLITATGQRVTLRCSPRSGDLSVYWYQQSLDQGLQFLIQYYNGEERAKGNILERFSAQQFPDLHSELNLSSLELGDSALYFCASSPRPGDRGAEQYFGPGTRLTVT.

The V call is TRBV27, the J call TRBJ2-7; no clear D gene. Germline V gives CDR1 MNHEY, CDR2 SMNVEV (reference sequence). This CDR3 is 13 amino acids long. V lost 5 bases and J lost 0, with 8 bases in between. CDR3 DNA sequence: TGTGCCAGCAGTCCCACAGTCTCCTACGAGCAGTACTTC. Protein product: CASSPTVSYEQYF.

The chain has TRBV29-1 and TRBJ1-1; 9 bases line up with TRBD1. Germline V CDR1 and CDR2: SQVTM, ANQGSEA. This CDR3 is built from 13 residues. The trim removed 5 bases at V and 6 bases at J, leaving 7 bases unmatched. The DNA of the CDR3 is TGCAGCGTTAGTGACAGGGGGGCCCCTGAAGCTTTCTTT. Translated, it gives CSVSDRGAPEAFF.

This clone was found a few times. V and J are TRBV6-6 and TRBJ2-7, with 8 bases identical to TRBD2. Looked up from germline, CDR1 is MNHNY and CDR2 is SVGAGI (reference sequence). Unmatched junction bases numbered 2, after V lost 2 bases and J lost 2 bases. The CDR3 is 14 amino acids. The CDR3 DNA reads as TGTGCCAGCAGTTACGGCGGGGGGACCTACGAGCAGTACTTC. This gives the protein CASSYGGGTYEQYF.

V gene TRBV4-1 combines with J gene TRBJ2-3; D is perhaps TRBD2 (7 bases). The germline V gene encodes CDR1 MGHRA and CDR2 YSYEKL. The CDR3 runs to 15 residues. Trimming removed 1 base at V and 6 bases at J, with 14 bases between. This CDR3 reads CASSQVWGGGDTQYF. In nucleotides, the CDR3 is TGCGCCAGCAGCCAAGTATGGGGGGGCGGGGATACGCAGTATTTT.

V is TRBV30 and J is TRBJ1-2, with D perhaps TRBD1 (5 bases). CDR3 size: 13 residues. CDR1 and CDR2 from the germline V gene are GTSNPN and SVGIG (reference sequence). Trimming shortened V by 2 bases and J by 6 bases, and 13 bases separated the two germline ends. CDR3 sequence: CAWSSGPGDGYTF. CDR3 sequence (DNA): TGTGCCTGGAGTTCCGGCCCGGGGGATGGCTACACCTTC.

The chain recombines TRBV28 with TRBJ1-5; weak D call: TRBD1 (5 bases). The V and J ends lost 8 bases and 5 bases respectively, with 13 bases between them. In germline, CDR1 is MDHEN, CDR2 SYDVKM. This CDR3 is built from 13 residues. The CDR3: CASPGSFHQPQHF. The CDR3 DNA is TGTGCCAGCCCAGGGTCCTTCCATCAGCCCCAGCATTTT.

The chain joins TRBV7-6 to TRBJ1-2, with 8 bases that match TRBD1. This CDR3 spans 13 amino acids. Germline V gene sequence: CDR1 SGHVS, CDR2 FNYEAQ. The ends lost 1 base at V and 8 bases at J; junction bases unmatched: 3. The CDR3 coding sequence is TGTGCCAGCAGCTTAGTCTCAGGGGGCGGCTACACCTTC. Its translation: CASSLVSGGGYTF.

V and J are TRBV7-8 and TRBJ2-4; D is unresolved. CDR1 is SGHVS and CDR2 is FQNEAQ in the germline V gene. This CDR3 spans 18 amino acids. V gave up 1 base and J gave up 1 base, with 17 bases separating them. CDR3 in amino acids: CASSLGQDTLLAKNIQYF. DNA for the CDR3: TGTGCCAGCAGCTTAGGGCAGGATACCCTTCTGGCCAAAAACATTCAGTACTTC.

The chain links TRBV11-2 to TRBJ2-7; 8 nucleotides match TRBD1. The CDR3 loop spans 15 amino acids. Germline-derived CDR1 and CDR2 are SGHAT and FQNNGV. V lost 5 bases and J lost 4; bases outside the gene matches: 10. The CDR3 coding sequence is TGTGCCAGCAGCGGAACCAGGGGGCGTATTTACGAGCAGTACTTC. As protein: CASSGTRGRIYEQYF.

The rearrangement uses TRBV7-9 and TRBJ2-7; 8 bases line up with TRBD1. After removal of 5 bases from V and 5 bases from J, the junction contained 8 bases not matched to a gene. The germline CDR1 and CDR2 sequences are SEHNR and FQNEAQ (reference sequence). This CDR3 spans 14 amino acids. CDR3 region: CASSVWTGKHEQYF. CDR3 bases: TGTGCCAGCAGCGTTTGGACAGGGAAGCACGAGCAGTACTTC.

This clone came up a few times. The J gene is TRBJ2-2, the V gene TRBV28; D is possibly TRBD1 (5 bases). Germline V gene data show CDR1 as MDHEN and CDR2 as SYDVKM. The CDR3 is 18 residues long. Trimming shortened V by 6 bases and J by 3 bases, and 23 bases separated the two germline ends. The CDR3 here is CASSEPTRAGLDTGELFF. The CDR3 DNA sequence: TGTGCCAGCAGCGAACCAACAAGGGCAGGGCTTGACACCGGGGAGCTGTTTTTT.

This clone was picked up a small number of times. CDR3 bases: TGTGCCAGCAGCTCCCTAGGGGGGGGCACAGATACGCAGTATTTT. It specifies CASSSLGGGTDTQYF. The chain has TRBV7-9 and TRBJ2-3; tentatively, D is TRBD2 (7 bases). The CDR3 contains 15 residues. Germline CDR1 and CDR2: SEHNR and FQNEAQ (reference sequence). V was clipped by 4 bases and J by 1 base, with 12 bases between them.

V and J are TRBV9 and TRBJ2-1; a weak D match, TRBD1 (5 bases). CDR3 length: 16 residues. The V and J ends lost 0 bases and 5 bases respectively, with 15 bases between them. CDR1 is SGDLS, CDR2 YYNGEE, per germline. The CDR3 nucleotides are TGTGCCAGCAGCGTAGGTGTTCAGGGTAGGCACAATGAGCAGTTCTTC. Amino acids: CASSVGVQGRHNEQFF.

This clone is medium-sized. The rearrangement links TRBV13 to TRBJ2-7, with a tentative D call TRBD1 (6 bases). This CDR3 is built from 15 residues. The V gene lost 4 bases and the J gene lost 0 bases, with 13 bases spanning the gap. CDR1 is PRHDT and CDR2 is FYEKMQ in the germline V gene (reference sequence). The CDR3, as DNA: TGTGCCAGCAGCTCTATCCGGGACAACTCCTACGAGCAGTACTTC. Protein: CASSSIRDNSYEQYF.

The chain employs TRBV11-2 and TRBJ2-5; the match to TRBD2 covers 8 bases. The CDR3 covers 14 residues. Germline loops: CDR1 SGHAT, CDR2 FQNNGV. J lost 5 bases, V lost 5 bases, and 7 bases had no gene match. In DNA form, the CDR3 reads TGTGCCAGCAGCCCCTTCGGGGGGGGCGAGACCCAGTACTTC. It is translated as CASSPFGGGETQYF. The whole variable domain, remainder taken from reference TRBV11-2 and TRBJ2-5, is EAGVAQSPRYKIIEKRQSVAFWCNPISGHATLYWYQQILGQGPKLLIQFQNNGVVDDSQLPKDRFSAERLKGVDSTLKIQPAKLEDSAVYLCASSPFGGGETQYFGPGTRLLVL.

The genes are TRBV7-8 and TRBJ1-1; 8 nucleotides match TRBD1. The CDR3 sequence is 17 residues long. Germline CDR1 SGHVS, CDR2 FQNEAQ. The junction had 14 bases not matched to a gene; V was cut back by 5 bases and J by 3 bases. CDR3 in DNA: TGTGCCAGCAGCCAAGGCCCCCCAGGGGGCGTGGACACTGAAGCTTTCTTT. This codes for CASSQGPPGGVDTEAFF. Together with reference TRBV7-8 and TRBJ1-1, the CDR3 gives the full variable domain: GAGVSQSPRYKVAKRGQDVALRCDPISGHVSLFWYQQALGQGPEFLTYFQNEAQLDKSGLPSDRFFAERPEGSVSTLKIQRTQQEDSAVYLCASSQGPPGGVDTEAFFGQGTRLTVV.

This clone was counted between two and nine times. The V and J genes are TRBV6-1 and TRBJ2-1, with D perhaps TRBD1 (5 bases). CDR1 MNHNS and CDR2 SASEGT come from the germline V gene. This CDR3 spans 14 amino acids. Between the trimmed V and J ends, which lost 7 bases and 5 bases, there was a span of 15 bases. CDR3 in DNA: TGTGCCAGCAAACAGGTCCCTCGACACAATGAGCAGTTCTTC. It is translated as CASKQVPRHNEQFF.

The CDR3 DNA is TGTGCCAGCTCACTGACTACCGGGACAGCGTACAATGAGCAGTTCTTC. It specifies CASSLTTGTAYNEQFF. The chain couples TRBV18 to TRBJ2-1; 7 nucleotides agree with TRBD1. Germline V gene data show CDR1 as KGHSH and CDR2 as LQKENI. This CDR3 comprises 16 residues. J lost 4 bases, V lost 4 bases, and 10 bases had no gene match.

This clone was found once. This chain uses TRBV5-5 with TRBJ2-1, with D unresolved. Per the germline V gene, CDR1 is SGHKS and CDR2 is YYEKEE (reference sequence). V was clipped by 6 bases and J by 5 bases, with 15 bases between them. The CDR3 runs 14 residues. The CDR3 sequence: CASTTWRRNNEQFF. As DNA, the CDR3 is TGTGCCAGCACCACTTGGAGAAGAAACAATGAGCAGTTCTTC.

Only a few counts were recorded for this clone. This rearrangement joins TRBV7-9 to TRBJ2-1; 7 nucleotides line up with TRBD2. V was pared by 3 bases and J by 4 bases, with 3 bases of the junction left unmatched. This CDR3 is 14 amino acids long. CDR1 is SEHNR and CDR2 is FQNEAQ in the germline V gene (reference sequence). The DNA for the CDR3 is TGTGCCAGCAGCTTCAGCGGGGTATACAATGAGCAGTTCTTC. The encoded protein is CASSFSGVYNEQFF.

This clone was recorded a few times. V and J are TRBV6-5 and TRBJ2-5; TRBD2 matches 9 bases. The CDR3 is 15 residues long. V was pared by 6 bases and J by 5 bases, with 10 bases of the junction left unmatched. CDR1 is MNHEY and CDR2 is SVGAGI in the germline V gene. The CDR3 sequence: CASRALAGSGETQYF. The CDR3 DNA sequence: TGTGCCAGCAGAGCCCTAGCGGGAAGTGGGGAGACCCAGTACTTC.

V gene TRBV19 combines with J gene TRBJ1-1; D possibly corresponds to TRBD1 (6 bases). The CDR3 runs to 14 residues. Germline CDR1 reads LNHDA; CDR2 reads SQIVND (reference sequence). The V end lost 7 bases, the J end lost 1 base, and 13 bases lay between the germline ends. CDR3 sequence (DNA): TGTGCCAGTATTCCGGGACAAAGGAACACTGAAGCTTTCTTT. As protein: CASIPGQRNTEAFF. Filled out from reference TRBV19 and TRBJ1-1, the complete variable domain reads DGGITQSPKYLFRKEGQNVTLSCEQNLNHDAMYWYRQDPGQGLRLIYYSQIVNDFQKGDIAEGYSVSREKKESFPLTVTSAQKNPTAFYLCASIPGQRNTEAFFGQGTRLTVV.